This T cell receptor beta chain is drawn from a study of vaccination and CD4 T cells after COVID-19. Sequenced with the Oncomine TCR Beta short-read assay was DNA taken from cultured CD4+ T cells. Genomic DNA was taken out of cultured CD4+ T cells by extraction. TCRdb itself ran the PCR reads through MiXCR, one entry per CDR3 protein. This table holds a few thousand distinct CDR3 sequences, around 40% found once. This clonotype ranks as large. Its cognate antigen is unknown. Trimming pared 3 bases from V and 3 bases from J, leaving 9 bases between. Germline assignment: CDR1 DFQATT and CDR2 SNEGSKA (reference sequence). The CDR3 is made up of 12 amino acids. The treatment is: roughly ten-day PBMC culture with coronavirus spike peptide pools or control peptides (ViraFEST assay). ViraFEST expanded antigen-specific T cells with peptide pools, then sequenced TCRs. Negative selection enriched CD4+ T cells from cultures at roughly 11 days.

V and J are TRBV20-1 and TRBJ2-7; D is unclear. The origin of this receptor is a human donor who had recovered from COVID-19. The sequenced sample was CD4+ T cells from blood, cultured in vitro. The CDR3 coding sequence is TGCAGTGCTAGGGAGCAGTACTACGAGCAGTACTTC. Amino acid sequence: CSAREQYYEQYF.